Included here is one T cell receptor (beta chain) sequence, with context. Its specificity is not known. Specified treatment: 10-day PBMC culture with coronavirus spike peptide pools or control peptides (ViraFEST assay). ViraFEST grew antigen-specific T cells using peptide pools, then sequenced TCRs. Wells that each held 1.5 million to 2 million PBMCs were cultured with roughly 10 IU/ml IL-2 and approximately 9 ug/ml peptide pools. The assay that was used to sequence DNA from cultured CD4+ T cells was the Oncomine TCR Beta short-read assay. MiXCR, run by TCRdb on the PCR reads, gives a single entry per CDR3 protein. The table shows around 13,000 distinct CDR3 sequences, with approximately 60% occurring only once. V gave up 3 bases and J gave up 1 base, with 16 bases separating them. The germline gives CDR1 DFQATT, CDR2 SNEGSKA (reference sequence). This CDR3 contains 16 residues. This sample is drawn from a study of vaccination and CD4 T cells after COVID-19. Across the study: Overlapping spike peptides from SARS-CoV-2, HCoV-NL63, HCoV-OC43 and HCoV-229E served to stimulate the cells.

This sequence originates from a human donor who had recovered from COVID-19. The chain couples TRBV20-1 to TRBJ1-3; D is ambiguous. The sequencing here drew on CD4+ T cells from blood, cultured in vitro, taken before SARS-CoV-2 vaccination. CDR3 sequence: CSARGSFELSGNTIYF. CDR3 coding DNA: TGCAGTGCTAGGGGTAGCTTCGAGCTTTCTGGAAACACCATATATTTT.